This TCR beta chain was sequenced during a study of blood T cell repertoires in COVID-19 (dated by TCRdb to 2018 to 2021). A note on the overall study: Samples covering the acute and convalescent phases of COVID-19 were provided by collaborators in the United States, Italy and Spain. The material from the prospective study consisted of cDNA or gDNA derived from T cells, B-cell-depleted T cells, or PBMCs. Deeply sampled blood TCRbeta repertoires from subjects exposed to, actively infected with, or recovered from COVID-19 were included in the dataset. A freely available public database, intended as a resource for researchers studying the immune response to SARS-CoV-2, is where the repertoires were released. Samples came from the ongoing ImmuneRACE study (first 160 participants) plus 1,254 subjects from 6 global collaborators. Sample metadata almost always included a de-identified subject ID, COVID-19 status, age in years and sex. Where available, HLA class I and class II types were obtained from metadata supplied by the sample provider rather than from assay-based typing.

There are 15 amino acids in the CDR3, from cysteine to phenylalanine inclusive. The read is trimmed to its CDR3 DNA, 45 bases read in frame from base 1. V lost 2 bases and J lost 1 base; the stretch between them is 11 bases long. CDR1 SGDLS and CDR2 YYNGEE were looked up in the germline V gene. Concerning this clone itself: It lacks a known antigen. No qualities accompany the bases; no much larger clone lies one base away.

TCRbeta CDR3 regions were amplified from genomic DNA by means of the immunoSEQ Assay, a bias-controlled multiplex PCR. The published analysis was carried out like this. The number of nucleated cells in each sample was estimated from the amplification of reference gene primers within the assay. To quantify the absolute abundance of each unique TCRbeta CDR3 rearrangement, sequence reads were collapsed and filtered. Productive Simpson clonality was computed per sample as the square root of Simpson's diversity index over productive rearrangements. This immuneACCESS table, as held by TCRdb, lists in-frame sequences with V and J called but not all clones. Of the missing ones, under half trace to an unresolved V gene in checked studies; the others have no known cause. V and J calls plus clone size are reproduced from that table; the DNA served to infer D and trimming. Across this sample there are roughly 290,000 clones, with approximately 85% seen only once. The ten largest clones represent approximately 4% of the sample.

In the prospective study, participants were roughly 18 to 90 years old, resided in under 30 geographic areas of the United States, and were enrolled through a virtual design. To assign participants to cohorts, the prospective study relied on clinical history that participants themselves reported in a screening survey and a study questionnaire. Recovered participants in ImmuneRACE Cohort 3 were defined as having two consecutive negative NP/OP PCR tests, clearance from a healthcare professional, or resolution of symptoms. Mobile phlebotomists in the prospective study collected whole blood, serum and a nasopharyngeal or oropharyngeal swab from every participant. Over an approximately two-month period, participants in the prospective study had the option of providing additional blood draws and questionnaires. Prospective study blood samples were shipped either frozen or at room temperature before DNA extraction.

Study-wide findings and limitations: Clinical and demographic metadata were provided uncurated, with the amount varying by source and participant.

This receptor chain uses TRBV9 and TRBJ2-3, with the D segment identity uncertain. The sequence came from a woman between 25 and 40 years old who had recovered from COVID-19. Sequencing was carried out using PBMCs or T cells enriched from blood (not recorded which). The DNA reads TGTGCCAGCAGCGTTACAGCCTCGGGCACAGATACGCAGTATTTT. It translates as CASSVTASGTDTQYF.